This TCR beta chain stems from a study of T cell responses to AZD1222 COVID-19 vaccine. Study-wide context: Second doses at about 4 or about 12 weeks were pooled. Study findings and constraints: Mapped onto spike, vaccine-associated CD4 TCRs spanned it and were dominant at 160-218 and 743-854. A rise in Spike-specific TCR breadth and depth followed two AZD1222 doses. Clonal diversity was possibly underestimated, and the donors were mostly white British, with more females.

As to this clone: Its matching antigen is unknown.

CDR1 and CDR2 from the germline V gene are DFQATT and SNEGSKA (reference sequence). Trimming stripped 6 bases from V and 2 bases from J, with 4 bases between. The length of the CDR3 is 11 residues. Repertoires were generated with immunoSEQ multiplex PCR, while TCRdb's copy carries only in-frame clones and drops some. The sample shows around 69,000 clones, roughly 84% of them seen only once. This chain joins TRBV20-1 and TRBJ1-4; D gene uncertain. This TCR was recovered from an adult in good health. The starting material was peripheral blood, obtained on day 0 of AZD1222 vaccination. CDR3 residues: CSAMTNEKLFF. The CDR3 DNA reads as TGCAGTGCCATGACTAATGAAAAACTGTTTTTT.